The TCR beta chain under discussion was sequenced for a study of blood T cell repertoires in COVID-19. Trimming cost V 4 bases and J 8 bases, with 15 bases left between them. Looked up from germline, CDR1 is KGHSH and CDR2 is LQKENI. The CDR3 is made up of 14 amino acids. Method: immunoSEQ multiplex PCR; TCRdb's copy keeps in-frame clones and lacks some. In the table there are around 39,000 clones, roughly 85% of which are singletons. The material sequenced was peripheral blood. The gene calls are TRBV18 and TRBJ1-3; weak D call: TRBD1 (5 bases). This clonotype originated in a man aged 40-50 years with active COVID-19. The CDR3 DNA follows: TGTGCCAGCTCACGAGTCGAAGGGGAGGACACCATATATTTT. This translates into CASSRVEGEDTIYF.